The rows below give T cell receptor beta chains drawn from one sample of a study of human CD8 memory T cell subsets. From the 5' RACE reads, TCRdb lists one entry per CDR3 protein and no DNA. The repertoire shows approximately 9,900 distinct CDR3 sequences; the top ten hold roughly a fifth. The sample consisted of CD8+ T cells from PBMCs. The receptors were sampled from a human donor in good health. The CDR3 runs from the conserved cysteine through the conserved F or W. Some rows mark clone size as missing; the rest say once, few, many or name a class of expanded clone.

j_gene | v_gene | abundance | CDR3aa
TRBJ2-7 | TRBV4-3 | . | CASSQDSSRSYEQYF
TRBJ2-1 | TRBV12-3/TRBV12-4 | . | CASSFGPGRIGADNEQFF
TRBJ2-7 | TRBV19 | . | CASSIYPGPTNEQYF
TRBJ2-7 | TRBV29-1 | . | CSVVQRDRPTYEQYF
TRBJ2-3 | TRBV12-3/TRBV12-4 | . | CASRPDTDTQYF
TRBJ2-1 | TRBV16 | . | CASSRTGILSSYNEQFF
TRBJ2-6 | TRBV30 | . | CACPDREYPSGANVLTF
TRBJ2-1 | TRBV19 | . | CASSSNKGQINEQFF
TRBJ2-3 | TRBV7-3 | medium-sized | CASSLSSGSTDTQYF
TRBJ1-3 | TRBV29-1 | . | CSVGLPSGNTIYF
TRBJ1-6 | TRBV20-1 | . | CSARDEGASPLHF
TRBJ1-2 | TRBV18 | . | CASPRGGRVYGYTF
TRBJ2-7 | TRBV29-1 | . | CSVTPGTDFYEQYF
TRBJ1-2 | TRBV7-2 | . | CASRVTGGVAVNYGYTF
TRBJ2-3 | TRBV7-8 | . | CASSLQAVSTDTQYF
TRBJ2-5 | TRBV28 | . | CASSFESGPGKTQYF
TRBJ2-1 | TRBV4-3 | . | CASSQTLAESYNEQFF
TRBJ1-2 | TRBV20-1 | . | CSARDPETGYTF
TRBJ2-5 | TRBV27 | . | CASRDRGQETQYF
TRBJ2-2 | TRBV24-1 | . | CATSDSVSGPDVGELFF
TRBJ2-3 | TRBV7-6 | . | CASSQGLAGGYHTDTQYF
TRBJ2-4 | TRBV20-1 | . | CSASATSGGVAKNIQYF
TRBJ2-1 | TRBV5-6 | . | CASSLLLRSTTNEQFF
TRBJ2-1 | TRBV19 | . | CASSNSLDEQFF
TRBJ2-7 | TRBV23-1 | . | CASRPRAKSSYEQYF
TRBJ2-7 | TRBV20-1 | . | CSARDRAVAGILDEQYF
TRBJ2-2 | TRBV5-6 | . | CASSLAARGRVTGELFF
TRBJ2-7 | TRBV18 | . | CASSPTDRYEQYF
TRBJ1-1 | TRBV5-1 | . | CASRDRGLNEAFF
TRBJ2-7 | TRBV5-1 | . | CASSLESYEQYF
TRBJ2-4 | TRBV29-1 | medium-sized | CSVETGRAGPTKNIQYF
TRBJ1-1 | TRBV29-1 | . | CSAAIGTGATEAFF
TRBJ2-5 | TRBV9 | . | CASSVEGGETQYF
TRBJ1-1 | TRBV29-1 | medium-sized | CSVETGFNTEAFF
TRBJ2-1 | TRBV9 | . | CASSDSPVNEQFF
TRBJ1-1 | TRBV28 | . | CASSEDRHHTEAFF
TRBJ2-2 | TRBV29-1 | . | CSVEGTANTGELFF
TRBJ1-2 | TRBV6-2/TRBV6-3 | . | CASSKLVSNYGYTF
TRBJ2-7 | TRBV19 | . | CASSTPTGGGRPREQYF
TRBJ2-1 | TRBV5-1 | . | CASSLGGITYNEQFF
TRBJ1-1 | TRBV27 | medium-sized | CASSNREVNTEAFF
TRBJ1-1 | TRBV7-9 | . | CASSPSTAGGTEAFF
TRBJ2-7 | TRBV27 | . | CASSLRDRAHDEQYF
TRBJ2-1 | TRBV3-1 | medium-sized | CASRALGAIYNEQFF